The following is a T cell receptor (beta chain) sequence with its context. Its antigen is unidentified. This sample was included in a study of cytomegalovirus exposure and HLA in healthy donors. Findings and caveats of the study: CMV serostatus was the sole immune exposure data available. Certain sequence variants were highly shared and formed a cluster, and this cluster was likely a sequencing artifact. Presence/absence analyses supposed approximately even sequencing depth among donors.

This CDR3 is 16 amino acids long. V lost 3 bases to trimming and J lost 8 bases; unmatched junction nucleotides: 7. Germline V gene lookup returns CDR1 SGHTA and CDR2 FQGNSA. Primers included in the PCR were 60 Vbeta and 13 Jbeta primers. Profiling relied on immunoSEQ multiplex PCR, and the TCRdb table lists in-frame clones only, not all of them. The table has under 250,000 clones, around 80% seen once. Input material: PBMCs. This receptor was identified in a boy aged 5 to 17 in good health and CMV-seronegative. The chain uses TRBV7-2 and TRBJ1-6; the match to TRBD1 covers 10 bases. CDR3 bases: TGTGCCAGCAGCTTGGGTTTGACAGGGGGCGATTCACCCCTCCACTTT. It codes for CASSLGLTGGDSPLHF.